The 13 T cell receptor beta chains given below trace back to one sample, sequenced in a study of quantifying T cell responses using KT2 cells. The overall study: TCR alpha and beta constant-region primers primed reverse transcription of RNA.

An oligo carrying a UMI was ligated to the cDNA 3' end. The first PCR ran 4 to 5 cycles with an equimolar RC1.1 and RC1.2 beta primer mix. TCRdb re-derived calls from the UMI-ligation and nested PCR reads in MiXCR, one entry per CDR3 protein. The sample lists some 50,000 distinct CDR3 sequences; roughly 10% were seen once. Sequencing input: PBMCs spiked with cells of the T cell clone KT2. Source of these receptors: a human donor.

The chain employs TRBV10-3 and TRBJ1-4, with D hard to call. Germline V lookup: CDR1 ENHRY, CDR2 SYGVKD. The CDR3 consists of 13 residues. V was clipped by 3 bases and J by 2 bases, with 4 bases between them. The DNA of the CDR3 is TGTGCCATCAGTGATGACACTAATGAAAAACTGTTTTTT. Protein product: CAISDDTNEKLFF.

This clonotype came up once. J is TRBJ1-5 and V is TRBV7-8, with D unresolved. The CDR3 has 16 residues. Per germline, CDR1 SGHVS and CDR2 FQNEAQ. Trimming stripped 5 bases from V and 0 bases from J, with 14 bases between. CDR3 loop: CASSPPLRYSNQPQHF. In DNA form, the CDR3 reads TGTGCCAGCAGCCCCCCGCTACGGTATAGCAATCAGCCCCAGCATTTT.

This clonotype occurred a few times. V gene TRBV29-1 combines with J gene TRBJ2-2; TRBD1 agrees at 7 bases. Per germline, CDR1 SQVTM and CDR2 ANQGSEA. The CDR3 spans 15 residues. Germline trimming cut 5 bases from V and 2 bases from J; bases unmatched to any gene: 8. This CDR3 is CSVLQGEINTGELFF. The DNA of the CDR3 is TGCAGCGTTCTTCAGGGGGAAATAAACACCGGGGAGCTGTTTTTT.

This clonotype was counted a few times. The V call is TRBV3-1, the J call TRBJ1-2; D may be TRBD1 (6 bases). This CDR3 has 17 amino acids. Between the trimmed V and J ends, which lost 1 base and 5 bases, there was a span of 20 bases. CDR1 and CDR2 from the germline V gene are LGHDT and YNNKEL (reference sequence). The CDR3 nucleotides are TGTGCCAGCAGCCAAGCCTTACCCCGGGACATCTGGTATGGCTACACCTTC. This gives the protein CASSQALPRDIWYGYTF.

This clonotype was detected many times. The chain employs TRBV29-1 and TRBJ2-3; 8 bases map to TRBD2. Per the germline V gene, CDR1 is SQVTM and CDR2 is ANQGSEA. With 3 bases clipped from V and 4 bases from J, the junction kept 3 bases outside the gene matches. The CDR3 has 13 amino acids. CDR3: CSVDGAGADTQYF. In DNA, the CDR3 is TGCAGCGTTGATGGAGCGGGAGCAGATACGCAGTATTTT.

CDR3: CASSGRGRNEQFF. As DNA, the CDR3 is TGTGCCAGCAGCGGCCGGGGCAGGAATGAGCAGTTCTTC. J is TRBJ2-1 and V is TRBV5-6; possibly TRBD1 or TRBD2 for D (5 bases each). This CDR3 has 13 residues. The V and J ends lost 4 bases and 7 bases respectively, with 12 bases between them. Germline V gives CDR1 SGHDT, CDR2 YYEEEE.

This clonotype was seen a few times. The rearrangement links TRBV5-6 to TRBJ2-1, with 10 bases aligning to TRBD2. With 3 bases clipped from V and 7 bases from J, the junction kept 7 bases outside the gene matches. The germline gives CDR1 SGHDT, CDR2 YYEEEE. The CDR3 has 15 amino acids. CDR3 amino acids: CASSYTAAGGNEQFF. CDR3 in DNA: TGTGCCAGCAGCTACACCGCAGCGGGGGGGAATGAGCAGTTCTTC.

The sample holds a few counts of this clonotype. This chain joins TRBV9 and TRBJ2-1; 16 nucleotides agree with TRBD2. V lost 4 bases to trimming and J lost 4 bases; unmatched junction nucleotides: 8. Germline V gene sequence: CDR1 SGDLS, CDR2 YYNGEE. The CDR3 covers 18 residues. The CDR3 is CASSTFGTSGGVYNEQFF. The CDR3 nucleotides are TGTGCCAGCAGCACCTTTGGGACTAGCGGGGGGGTATACAATGAGCAGTTCTTC. Complete variable domain (other parts from reference TRBV9 and TRBJ2-1): DSGVTQTPKHLITATGQRVTLRCSPRSGDLSVYWYQQSLDQGLQFLIQYYNGEERAKGNILERFSAQQFPDLHSELNLSSLELGDSALYFCASSTFGTSGGVYNEQFFGPGTRLTVL.

In its sample, this clonotype was seen a few times. The chain combines TRBV20-1 with TRBJ2-3; 7 bases are a match to TRBD1. Trimming took 6 bases from V and 2 from J; bases not matched to a gene: 11. Germline CDR1 DFQATT, CDR2 SNEGSKA (reference sequence). The CDR3 sequence is 15 residues long. The CDR3 DNA follows: TGCAGTGCCACACGGAGGACAGGATTCACAGATACGCAGTATTTT. This encodes CSATRRTGFTDTQYF.

The chain links TRBV5-4 to TRBJ2-7, with 8 positions matching TRBD1. Per germline, CDR1 SGHNT and CDR2 YYREEE (reference sequence). The CDR3 has 14 residues. Unmatched junction bases numbered 6, after V lost 3 bases and J lost 4 bases. The CDR3 reads CASSSGQGEYEQYF. CDR3 sequence (DNA): TGTGCCAGCAGCTCTGGACAGGGAGAGTACGAGCAGTACTTC.

This sequence joins TRBV6-5 and TRBJ2-6; TRBD2 matches at 10 bases. The CDR3 sequence is 18 residues long. Germline V gives CDR1 MNHEY, CDR2 SVGAGI. V lost 7 bases to trimming and J lost 0 bases; unmatched junction nucleotides: 9. The CDR3 region has the DNA TGTGCCAGCACTGTAGTAGCGGGAGGTCCCTCTGGGGCCAACGTCCTGACTTTC. Its protein is CASTVVAGGPSGANVLTF.

This clonotype was seen ten or more times. J is TRBJ2-3 and V is TRBV20-1, with 9 bases lining up with TRBD2. V was pared by 2 bases and J by 6 bases, with 9 bases of the junction left unmatched. The CDR3 consists of 15 residues. The germline V gene has CDR1 DFQATT and CDR2 SNEGSKA (reference sequence). CDR3 DNA sequence: TGCAGTGCTAGAATTTTAGCGGGAGCTTTGGATACGCAGTATTTT. Its translation is CSARILAGALDTQYF.

This clonotype was seen many times. The chain employs TRBV12-3 or TRBV12-4 and TRBJ1-2, with D hard to call. The CDR3 extends over 15 amino acids. Trimming removed 1 base at V and 8 bases at J, with 17 bases between. The CDR3 protein is CASSLVLVGSGGYTF. The CDR3 DNA sequence: TGTGCCAGCAGTTTAGTCTTAGTCGGGTCCGGGGGCTACACCTTC.